This T cell receptor (beta chain) was sequenced for a study of blood T cell repertoires in COVID-19. For the study at large: COVID-19 samples collected from the United States, Italy and Spain covered acute and convalescent phases. The analysed material was cDNA or gDNA that came from T cells, B-cell-depleted T cells, or PBMCs.

Authors' analysis steps: Nucleated cell number was recorded as an estimate derived from reference gene primer amplification. The table came from immunoSEQ multiplex PCR; TCRdb's copy has only in-frame clones and leaves some out. For V, J and clone size, that table is used; D and trimming come from the DNA. The sample shows under 200,000 clones, approximately 80% of them seen only once. This CDR3 has 14 amino acids. Germline CDR1 reads LGHDT; CDR2 reads YNNKEL (reference sequence). Trimming at V came to 2 bases and at J to 7 bases, leaving 6 bases not matched to a gene. Sequenced material: peripheral blood. The chain recombines TRBV3-1 (or the pseudogene TRBV3-2) with TRBJ2-5; the match to TRBD1 covers 8 bases. This TCR came from a woman over 75 with active or convalescent COVID-19. In nucleotides, the CDR3 is TGTGCCAGCAGCCAAAATCAGGGGGCTTCGACCCAGTACTTC. It yields the protein CASSQNQGASTQYF.